This record covers a single TCR beta chain. Patients at the Seattle site were enrolled during active infection and followed longitudinally. The data were taken from a study of blood T cell repertoires in COVID-19. Study background: Samples taken during acute and convalescent COVID-19 were collected in the United States, Italy and Spain. The analysed material was cDNA or gDNA that came from T cells, B-cell-depleted T cells, or PBMCs.

Original methodology: Amplification from reference gene primers served as the basis for estimated nucleated cell counts. Profiling relied on immunoSEQ multiplex PCR, and the TCRdb table lists in-frame clones only, not all of them. The V and J calls and clone size come from that table; D and trimming were worked out from the DNA. Of roughly 500,000 clones in the sample, 80% to 90% were seen once. The source material was peripheral blood. The sequence was collected from a man younger than 35 with COVID-19, enrolled during active disease.

In DNA, the CDR3 is TGTGCCAGCAGTGAAAGATGGAGTGAAAAACTGTTTTTT. Translating it yields CASSERWSEKLFF. This chain connects TRBV6-1 to TRBJ1-4; D unclear. The CDR3 runs 13 residues. Germline V gene sequence: CDR1 MNHNS, CDR2 SASEGT. The V gene lost 2 bases and the J gene lost 7 bases, with 8 bases spanning the gap.